These 26 T cell receptor beta chains were sequenced from one sample in a study of cytomegalovirus exposure and HLA in healthy donors. Primers for the PCR totalled 60 Vbeta and 13 Jbeta. Sequenced by immunoSEQ multiplex PCR; TCRdb stores in-frame clones only, minus some. The table lists 110,000 to 150,000 clones, about 81% of them singletons, with around 7% in the top ten. The sample consisted of PBMCs. All receptors derive from a man in his thirties or forties in good health and CMV-seronegative.

In this sample, this clone turned up a few times. V and J are TRBV5-6 and TRBJ2-2; D not resolved. Germline CDR1 SGHDT, CDR2 YYEEEE. The V end lost 0 bases, the J end lost 1 base, and 10 bases lay between the germline ends. The length of the CDR3 is 16 residues. In nucleotides, the CDR3 is TGTGCCAGCAGCTTGGGTTTTTCAGGGAACACCGGGGAGCTGTTTTTT. It encodes CASSLGFSGNTGELFF.

V and J are TRBV27 and TRBJ1-1, with D tentatively TRBD1 (6 bases). Trimming cost V 5 bases and J 2 bases, with 15 bases left between them. Germline V gives CDR1 MNHEY, CDR2 SMNVEV (reference sequence). The CDR3 length is 15 residues. DNA for the CDR3: TGTGCCAGCAGTCCAATTACAGGGTCTAACACTGAAGCTTTCTTT. Amino acids: CASSPITGSNTEAFF.

This clone showed up just a few times. The chain couples TRBV4-2 to TRBJ1-6; D possibly corresponds to TRBD1 (5 bases). The CDR3 consists of 13 residues. The V and J ends lost 0 bases and 9 bases respectively, with 6 bases between them. The V gene's germline CDR1 is LGHNA and CDR2 YNFKEQ. CDR3 in amino acids: CASSQERGSPLHF. Here the CDR3 DNA reads TGTGCCAGCAGCCAAGAAAGGGGTTCACCCCTCCACTTT.

V and J are TRBV6-6 and TRBJ1-2; 7 nucleotides match TRBD1. This CDR3 is 13 amino acids long. The V and J ends lost 2 bases and 12 bases, in that order; junction bases with no gene match: 9. From germline, CDR1 is MNHNY and CDR2 SVGAGI (reference sequence). In DNA form, the CDR3 reads TGTGCCAGCAGTTACCCCCCAGGACAGGTCCACACCTTC. This codes for CASSYPPGQVHTF.

This clone was seen only once. This sequence joins TRBV7-2 and TRBJ2-7; D uncertain. Germline V gene data show CDR1 as SGHTA and CDR2 as FQGNSA. Trimming cost V 1 base and J 2 bases, with 9 bases left between them. The CDR3 length is 14 residues. CDR3 in DNA: TGTGCCAGCAGCTTAGGGGTAGGAGCCTACGAGCAGTACTTC. It is translated as CASSLGVGAYEQYF.

The V call is TRBV11-2, the J call TRBJ2-3; D not resolved. This CDR3 has 14 amino acids. Germline V gene data show CDR1 as SGHAT and CDR2 as FQNNGV. Trimming cost V 1 base and J 6 bases, with 11 bases left between them. The CDR3 loop is CASSLVWQSDTQYF. In DNA form, the CDR3 reads TGTGCCAGCAGCTTAGTATGGCAGTCCGATACGCAGTATTTT.

The V gene is TRBV28, the J gene TRBJ2-3; tentatively, D is TRBD2 (5 bases). The CDR3 consists of 13 residues. Between the trimmed V and J ends, which lost 7 bases and 6 bases, there was a span of 14 bases. Germline CDR1 MDHEN, CDR2 SYDVKM. Here the CDR3 DNA reads TGTGCCAGCACCCCCACCGGGGAGGATACGCAGTATTTT. Encoded protein: CASTPTGEDTQYF. Full variable domain (remainder filled in from reference TRBV28 and TRBJ2-3): DVKVTQSSRYLVKRTGEKVFLECVQDMDHENMFWYRQDPGLGLRLIYFSYDVKMKEKGDIPEGYSVSREKKERFSLILESASTNQTSMYLCASTPTGEDTQYFGPGTRLTVL.

The chain uses TRBV6-5 and TRBJ1-2; 9 positions match TRBD1. Germline V gene lookup returns CDR1 MNHEY and CDR2 SVGAGI. With V trimmed by 4 bases and J by 4 bases, 4 bases remained unmatched. CDR3 length: 14 residues. In DNA form, the CDR3 reads TGTGCCAGCAGTTTAGGGACAGGGTTCTATGGCTACACCTTC. Residues: CASSLGTGFYGYTF.

The genes are TRBV28 and TRBJ2-5; a possible D gene is TRBD1 (5 bases). Germline V CDR1 and CDR2: MDHEN, SYDVKM. The CDR3 has 15 residues. Trimming removed 3 bases from V and 0 bases from J, with 11 bases in between. The CDR3 loop is CASSLGHLYQETQYF. The CDR3 DNA reads TGTGCCAGCAGTTTGGGGCACTTATACCAAGAGACCCAGTACTTC. The variable domain in full, completed from reference TRBV28 and TRBJ2-5, reads DVKVTQSSRYLVKRTGEKVFLECVQDMDHENMFWYRQDPGLGLRLIYFSYDVKMKEKGDIPEGYSVSREKKERFSLILESASTNQTSMYLCASSLGHLYQETQYFGPGTRLLVL.

To note about this clone: The junction shows a germline mismatch at one end, possibly a read error. The rearrangement uses TRBV11-3 and TRBJ2-2; 11 bases align to TRBD2. Germline V CDR1 and CDR2: SGHNT, YENEEA. The CDR3 totals 15 residues. As DNA, the CDR3 is TGTGCCAGCAGTTTAGCGGGAGGGCAAACCGGGGAGCTGTTTTTT. Protein: CASSLAGGQTGELFF.

This chain links TRBV4-1 with TRBJ1-5, with 10 bases that match TRBD1. With V trimmed by 4 bases and J by 1 base, 4 bases remained unmatched. Germline V gene sequence: CDR1 MGHRA, CDR2 YSYEKL. The CDR3 covers 16 residues. The CDR3 DNA reads TGCGCCAGCAGCCCGGACAGGGGGTCAAGCAATCAGCCCCAGCATTTT. Translated, it gives CASSPDRGSSNQPQHF.

The chain links TRBV6-6 to TRBJ2-1, with D perhaps TRBD1 (5 bases). This CDR3 comprises 14 residues. Between the trimmed V and J ends, which lost 0 bases and 5 bases, there was a span of 8 bases. Per germline, CDR1 MNHNY and CDR2 SVGAGI (reference sequence). CDR3 in DNA: TGTGCCAGCAGTTACTCGAGCAGGGACAATGAGCAGTTCTTC. Encoded protein: CASSYSSRDNEQFF.

The chain has TRBV9 and TRBJ1-1; TRBD1 matches 7 bases. The V and J ends lost 4 bases and 0 bases, in that order; junction bases with no gene match: 6. This CDR3 has 15 amino acids. CDR1 and CDR2 (germline): SGDLS, YYNGEE. As DNA, the CDR3 is TGTGCCAGCAGCTTCGAAGGGGGCATGAACACTGAAGCTTTCTTT. This encodes CASSFEGGMNTEAFF. Variable domain in full (rest from reference TRBV9 and TRBJ1-1): DSGVTQTPKHLITATGQRVTLRCSPRSGDLSVYWYQQSLDQGLQFLIQYYNGEERAKGNILERFSAQQFPDLHSELNLSSLELGDSALYFCASSFEGGMNTEAFFGQGTRLTVV.

Here the CDR3 DNA reads TGTGCCAGCCGGTCGGGCTCTGGAAACACCATATATTTT. Protein: CASRSGSGNTIYF. This chain connects TRBV7-9 to TRBJ1-3; no clear D. CDR1 and CDR2 (germline): SEHNR, FQNEAQ (reference sequence). The CDR3 is 13 residues long. Trimming left V 8 bases short and J 0 bases short, with 8 bases between.

This clone was detected only a few times. This chain joins TRBV2 and TRBJ1-5, with 10 positions matching TRBD1. The CDR3 is made up of 14 amino acids. CDR1 and CDR2 (germline): SNHLY, FYNNEI. The junction had 7 bases not matched to a gene; V was cut back by 6 bases and J by 8 bases. In nucleotides, the CDR3 is TGTGCCAGCAGCTTCGGACAGGGGGGAGAGCCCCAGCATTTT. Encoded protein: CASSFGQGGEPQHF.

This clone appeared many times. One end of the junction varies from germline; a read error may be responsible. The V gene is TRBV10-3, the J gene TRBJ1-2, with D tentatively TRBD1 (6 bases). Germline loops: CDR1 ENHRY, CDR2 SYGVKD. This CDR3 is 14 amino acids long. This chain's CDR3 is CAISEGRGGAAGLF. Here the CDR3 DNA reads TGTGCCATCAGCGAGGGAAGGGGGGGCGCGGCTGGTCTCTTC.

V and J are TRBV15 and TRBJ2-1; the match to TRBD1 covers 9 bases. The germline V gene encodes CDR1 LNHNV and CDR2 YYDKDF (reference sequence). This CDR3 has 16 amino acids. Losses at the gene ends were 5 bases for V and 4 bases for J; bases not matched to a gene: 9. The CDR3 here is CATSVGTGLLYNEQFF. DNA of the CDR3: TGTGCCACCAGCGTCGGGACAGGGCTCCTTTACAATGAGCAGTTCTTC. Supplemented by reference TRBV15 and TRBJ2-1, the full variable domain reads DAMVIQNPRYQVTQFGKPVTLSCSQTLNHNVMYWYQQKSSQAPKLLFHYYDKDFNNEADTPDNFQSRRPNTSFCFLDIRSPGLGDTAMYLCATSVGTGLLYNEQFFGPGTRLTVL.

V is TRBV9 and J is TRBJ1-1; D remains unclear. Germline V gene data show CDR1 as SGDLS and CDR2 as YYNGEE. This CDR3 is 15 amino acids long. Trimming left V 0 bases short and J 4 bases short, with 13 bases between. The CDR3 spells CASSVGERGITEAFF. The DNA of the CDR3 is TGTGCCAGCAGCGTAGGAGAGCGAGGGATCACTGAAGCTTTCTTT.

The V and J genes are TRBV4-2 and TRBJ2-7; TRBD2 matches at 11 bases. CDR3 length: 15 amino acids. Trimming cost V 2 bases and J 0 bases; bases outside gene matches: 0. The germline gives CDR1 LGHNA, CDR2 YNFKEQ. This CDR3 is CASSQTSGSSYEQYF. CDR3 DNA sequence: TGTGCCAGCAGCCAAACTAGCGGGAGCTCCTACGAGCAGTACTTC.

The chain joins TRBV5-4 to TRBJ1-2; the D gene is possibly TRBD1 (5 bases). V lost 0 bases and J lost 1, with 7 bases in between. The germline CDR1 and CDR2 sequences are SGHNT and YYREEE (reference sequence). The CDR3 spans 14 residues. CDR3 in amino acids: CASSLGQSNYGYTF. CDR3 DNA: TGTGCCAGCAGCTTGGGACAGAGTAACTATGGCTACACCTTC.

The V and J genes are TRBV6-5 and TRBJ2-1; D may be TRBD1 (6 bases). Deletions cut 4 bases from V and 6 bases from J, with 19 bases between. Germline V lookup: CDR1 MNHEY, CDR2 SVGAGI. There are 16 residues in the CDR3. The CDR3 protein is CASSFRRAGDGNEQFF. CDR3 nucleotide sequence: TGTGCCAGCAGTTTCCGTCGGGCAGGGGATGGCAATGAGCAGTTCTTC.

This clone has just one count. The chain uses TRBV6-1 and TRBJ1-4, with 9 bases lining up with TRBD1. Unmatched junction bases numbered 10, after V lost 0 bases and J lost 8 bases. The germline V gene encodes CDR1 MNHNS and CDR2 SASEGT. The CDR3 covers 17 residues. Here the CDR3 reads CASSEAPDRGSREKLFF. The CDR3 coding sequence is TGTGCCAGCAGTGAAGCCCCCGACAGGGGGTCGAGGGAAAAACTGTTTTTT.

This clone appeared a single time. The rearrangement links TRBV19 to TRBJ1-5; 9 nucleotides line up with TRBD1. After removal of 2 bases from V and 1 base from J, the junction contained 3 bases not matched to a gene. This CDR3 comprises 16 residues. Germline V gene lookup returns CDR1 LNHDA and CDR2 SQIVND (reference sequence). In DNA, the CDR3 is TGTGCCAGTAGTATACCCGGGACAGGGAGCAATCAGCCCCAGCATTTT. Translated: CASSIPGTGSNQPQHF.

This clone has more than one count but fewer than ten. The chain is built from TRBV4-1 and TRBJ1-2; D is ambiguous. The CDR3 length is 15 residues. The germline V gene has CDR1 MGHRA and CDR2 YSYEKL. The ends were cut back, 1 base at V and 13 bases at J, with 22 bases in the middle. DNA for the CDR3: TGCGCCAGCAGCCAAGCTGGGCGAGAGGGTAGGATTGTCACCTTC. As protein: CASSQAGREGRIVTF.

This chain joins TRBV28 and TRBJ2-2, with D uncertain. The germline gives CDR1 MDHEN, CDR2 SYDVKM. V was clipped by 4 bases and J by 1 base, with 7 bases between them. The CDR3 is 14 residues long. The CDR3 loop is CASSSGRNTGELFF. DNA of the CDR3: TGTGCCAGCAGTTCAGGAAGGAACACCGGGGAGCTGTTTTTT.

V and J are TRBV28 and TRBJ1-4; tentative D call: TRBD1 (6 bases). The germline gives CDR1 MDHEN, CDR2 SYDVKM. Trimming removed 6 bases at V and 3 bases at J, with 14 bases between. This CDR3 comprises 15 residues. The CDR3 region has the DNA TGTGCCAGCAGCAAACCGCAGGGGTCTAATGAAAAACTGTTTTTT. Protein: CASSKPQGSNEKLFF.